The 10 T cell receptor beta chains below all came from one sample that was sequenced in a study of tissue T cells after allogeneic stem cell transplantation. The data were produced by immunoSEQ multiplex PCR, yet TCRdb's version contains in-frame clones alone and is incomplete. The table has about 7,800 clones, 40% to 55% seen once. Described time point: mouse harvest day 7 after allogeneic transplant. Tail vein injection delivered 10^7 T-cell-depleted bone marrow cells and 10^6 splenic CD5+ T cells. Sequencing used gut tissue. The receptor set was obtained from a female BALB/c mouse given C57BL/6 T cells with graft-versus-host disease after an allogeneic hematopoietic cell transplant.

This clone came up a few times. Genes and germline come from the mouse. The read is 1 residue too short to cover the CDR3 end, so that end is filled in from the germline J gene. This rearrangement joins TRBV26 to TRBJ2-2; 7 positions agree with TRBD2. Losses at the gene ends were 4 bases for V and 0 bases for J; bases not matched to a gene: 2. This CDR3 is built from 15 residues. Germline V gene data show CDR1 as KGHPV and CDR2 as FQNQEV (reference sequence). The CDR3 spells CASSRWGANTGQLYF. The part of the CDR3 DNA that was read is TGTGCCAGCAGTCGGTGGGGGGCAAACACCGGGCAGCTCTAC.

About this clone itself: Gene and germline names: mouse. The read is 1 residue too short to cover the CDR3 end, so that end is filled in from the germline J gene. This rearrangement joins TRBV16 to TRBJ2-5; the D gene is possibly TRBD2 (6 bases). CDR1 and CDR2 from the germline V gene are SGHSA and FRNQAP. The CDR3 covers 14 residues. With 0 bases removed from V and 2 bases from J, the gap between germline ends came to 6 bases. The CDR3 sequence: CASSLDGGQDTQYF. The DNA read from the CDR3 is TGTGCAAGCAGCTTAGATGGGGGCCAAGACACCCAGTAC.

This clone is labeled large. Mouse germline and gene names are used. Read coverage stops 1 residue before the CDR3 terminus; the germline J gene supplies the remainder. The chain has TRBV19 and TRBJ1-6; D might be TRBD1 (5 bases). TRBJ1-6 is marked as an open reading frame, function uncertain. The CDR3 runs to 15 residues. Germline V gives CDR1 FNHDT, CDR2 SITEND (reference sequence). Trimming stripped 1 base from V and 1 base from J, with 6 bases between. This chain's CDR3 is CASSIRGSYNSPLYF. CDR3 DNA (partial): TGTGCCAGCAGTATACGGGGGTCCTATAATTCGCCCCTCTAC.

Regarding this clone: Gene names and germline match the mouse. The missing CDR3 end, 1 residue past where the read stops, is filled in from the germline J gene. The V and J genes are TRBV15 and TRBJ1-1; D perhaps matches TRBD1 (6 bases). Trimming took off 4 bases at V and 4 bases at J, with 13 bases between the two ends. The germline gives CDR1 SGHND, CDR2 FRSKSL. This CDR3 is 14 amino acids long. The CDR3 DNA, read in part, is TGTGCCAGCAGTTCTCAGGGGAAGGGCACAGAAGTCTTC. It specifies CASSSQGKGTEVF. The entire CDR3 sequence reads CASSSQGKGTEVFF.

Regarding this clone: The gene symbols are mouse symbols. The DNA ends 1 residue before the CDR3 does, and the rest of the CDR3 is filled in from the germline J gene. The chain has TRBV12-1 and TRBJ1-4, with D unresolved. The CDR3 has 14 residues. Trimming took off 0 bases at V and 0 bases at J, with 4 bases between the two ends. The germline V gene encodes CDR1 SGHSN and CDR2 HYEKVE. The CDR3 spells CASSLPISNERLFF. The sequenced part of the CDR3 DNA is TGTGCCAGCTCTCTCCCAATTTCCAACGAAAGATTATTT. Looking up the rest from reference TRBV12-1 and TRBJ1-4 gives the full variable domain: DSGVVQSPRHIIKEKGGRSVLTCIPISGHSNVVWYQQTLGKELKFLIQHYEKVERDKGFLPSRFSVQQFDDYHSEMNMSALELEDSAMYFCASSLPISNERLFFGHGTKLSVL.

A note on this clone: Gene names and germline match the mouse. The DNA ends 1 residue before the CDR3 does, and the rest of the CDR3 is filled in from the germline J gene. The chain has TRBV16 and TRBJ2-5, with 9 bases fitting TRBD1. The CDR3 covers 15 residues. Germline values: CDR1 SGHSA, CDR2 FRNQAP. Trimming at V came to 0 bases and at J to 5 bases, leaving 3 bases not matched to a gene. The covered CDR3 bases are TGTGCAAGCAGCTTAGAGGCGGGACAGGGAGACACCCAGTAC. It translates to CASSLEAGQGDTQY. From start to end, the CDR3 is CASSLEAGQGDTQYF. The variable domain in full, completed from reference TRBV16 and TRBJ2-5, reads NAGVIQTPRHKVTGKGQEATLWCEPISGHSAVFWYRQTIVQGLEFLTYFRNQAPIDDSGMPKERFSAQMPNQSHSTLKIQSTQPQDSAVYLCASSLEAGQGDTQYFGPGTRLLVL.

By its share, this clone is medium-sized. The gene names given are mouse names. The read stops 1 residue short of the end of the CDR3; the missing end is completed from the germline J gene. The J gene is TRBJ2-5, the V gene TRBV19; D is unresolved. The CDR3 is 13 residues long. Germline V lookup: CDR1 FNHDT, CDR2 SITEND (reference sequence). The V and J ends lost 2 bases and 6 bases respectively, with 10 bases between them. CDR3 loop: CASSMGRRDTQYF. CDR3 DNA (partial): TGTGCCAGCAGTATGGGCAGGCGGGACACCCAGTAC.

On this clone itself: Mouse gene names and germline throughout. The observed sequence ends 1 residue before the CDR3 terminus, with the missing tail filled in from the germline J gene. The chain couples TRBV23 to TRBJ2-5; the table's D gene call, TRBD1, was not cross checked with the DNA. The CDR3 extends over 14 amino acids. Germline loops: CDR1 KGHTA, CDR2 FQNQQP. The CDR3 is CSSSQSVIQDTQYF. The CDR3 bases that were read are TGCTCCAGCAGTCAATCAGTCATCCAAGACACCCAGTAC.

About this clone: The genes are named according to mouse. CDR3 in amino acids: CASSTSYYAEQFF. Partial CDR3 DNA: TGTGCCAGCAGTACCTCTTACTATGCTGAGCAGTTC. This sequence joins TRBV13-1 and TRBJ2-1; D not resolved. The CDR3 end lies 1 residue beyond the end of the read and is filled in from the germline J gene. Deletions cut 4 bases from V and 2 bases from J, with 7 bases between. The CDR3 runs to 13 residues. Germline V CDR1 and CDR2: NSHNY, SYGAGN.

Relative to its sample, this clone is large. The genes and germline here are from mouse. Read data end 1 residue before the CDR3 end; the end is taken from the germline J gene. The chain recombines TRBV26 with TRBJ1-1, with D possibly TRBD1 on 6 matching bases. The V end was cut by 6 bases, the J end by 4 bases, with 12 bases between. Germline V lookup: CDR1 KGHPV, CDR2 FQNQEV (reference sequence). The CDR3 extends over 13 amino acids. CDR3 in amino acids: CASRAGVTTEVFF. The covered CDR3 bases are TGTGCCAGCAGGGCAGGGGTGACCACAGAAGTCTTC. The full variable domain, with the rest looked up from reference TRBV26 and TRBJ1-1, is NSKVIQTPRYLVKGQGQKAKMRCIPEKGHPVVFWYQQNKNNEFKFLINFQNQEVLQQIDMTEKRFSAECPSNSPCSLEIQSSEAGDSALYLCASRAGVTTEVFFGKGTRLTVV.